The 3 T cell receptor beta chains below all came from one sample that was sequenced in a study of shared clonotypes between healthy human individuals. TCRdb's table, derived via immunoSEQ multiplex PCR, lists solely in-frame clones and lacks some. Among 2 million to 2.5 million clones listed, roughly 93% were seen once. The sample consisted of naive CD4+ T cells from PBMCs. Subset here: CD45RA+ positively selected. These receptors were taken from a young man in good health. Some clones in this sample may be carry-over from other donors' samples.

V usage is TRBV28 and J usage is TRBJ2-1; D not certain. Germline assignment: CDR1 MDHEN and CDR2 SYDVKM. V lost 6 bases and J lost 5, with 14 bases in between. This CDR3 comprises 14 residues. DNA of the CDR3: TGTGCCAGCAGGGACCGGACCGCTAACAATGAGCAGTTCTTC. Amino acids: CASRDRTANNEQFF.

Notes on this clone: Within the sample, other DNA sequences also encode this same CDR3. The chain is built from TRBV5-1 and TRBJ2-3; perhaps TRBD1 as D (7 bases). This CDR3 contains 14 residues. With 0 bases removed from V and 6 bases from J, the gap between germline ends came to 11 bases. The germline CDR1 and CDR2 sequences are SGHRS and YFSETQ. The CDR3 reads CASSLGQGGDTQYF. For the CDR3, the DNA is TGCGCCAGCAGCTTGGGCCAGGGGGGCGATACGCAGTATTTT.

This sequence joins TRBV2 and TRBJ2-5; 10 bases match TRBD1. Germline CDR1 and CDR2: SNHLY and FYNNEI. V lost 5 bases, J lost 3 bases, and 9 bases stayed unmatched. The CDR3 covers 16 residues. CDR3 DNA: TGTGCCAGCAGTCCGCGAGTGACAGGGGGCAAAGAGACCCAGTACTTC. Its translation: CASSPRVTGGKETQYF.